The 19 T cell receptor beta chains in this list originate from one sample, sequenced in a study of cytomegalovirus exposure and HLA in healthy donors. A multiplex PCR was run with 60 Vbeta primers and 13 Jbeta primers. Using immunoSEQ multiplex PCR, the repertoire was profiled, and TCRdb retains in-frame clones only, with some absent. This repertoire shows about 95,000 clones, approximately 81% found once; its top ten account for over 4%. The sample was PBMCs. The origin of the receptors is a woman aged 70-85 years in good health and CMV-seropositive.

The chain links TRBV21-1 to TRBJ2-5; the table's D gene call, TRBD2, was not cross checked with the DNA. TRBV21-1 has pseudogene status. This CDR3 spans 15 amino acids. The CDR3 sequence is CASSKMGGVGKTQYF. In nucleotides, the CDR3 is TGTGCCAGCAGCAAAATGGGGGGAGTAGGAAAGACCCAGTACTTC.

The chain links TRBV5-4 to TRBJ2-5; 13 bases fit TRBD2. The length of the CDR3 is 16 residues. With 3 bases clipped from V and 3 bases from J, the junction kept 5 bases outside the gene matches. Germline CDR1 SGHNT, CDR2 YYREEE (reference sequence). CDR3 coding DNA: TGTGCCAGCAGCTGGAGCGGGACTAGCGGGAAAGAGACCCAGTACTTC. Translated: CASSWSGTSGKETQYF.

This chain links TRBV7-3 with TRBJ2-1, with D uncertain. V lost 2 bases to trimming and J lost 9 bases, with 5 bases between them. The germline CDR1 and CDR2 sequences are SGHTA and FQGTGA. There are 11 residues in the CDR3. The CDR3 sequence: CASSLEAEQFF. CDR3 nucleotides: TGTGCCAGCAGCTTAGAGGCTGAGCAGTTCTTC.

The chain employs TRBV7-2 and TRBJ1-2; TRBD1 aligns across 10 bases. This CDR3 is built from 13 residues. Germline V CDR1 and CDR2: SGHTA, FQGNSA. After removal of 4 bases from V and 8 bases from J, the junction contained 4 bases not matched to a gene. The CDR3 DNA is TGTGCCAGCAGCTCCGACAGGGGGCGAGGCTACACCTTC. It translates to CASSSDRGRGYTF.

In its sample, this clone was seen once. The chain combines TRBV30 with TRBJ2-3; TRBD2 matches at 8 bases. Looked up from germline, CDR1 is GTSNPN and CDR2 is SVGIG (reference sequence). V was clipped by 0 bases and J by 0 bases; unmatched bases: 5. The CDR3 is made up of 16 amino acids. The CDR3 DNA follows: TGTGCCTGGAGTGTAGGGGCGGGAGGTAGCACAGATACGCAGTATTTT. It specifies CAWSVGAGGSTDTQYF. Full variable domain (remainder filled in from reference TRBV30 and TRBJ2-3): SQTIHQWPATLVQPVGSPLSLECTVEGTSNPNLYWYRQAAGRGLQLLFYSVGIGQISSEVPQNLSASRPQDRQFILSSKKLLLSDSGFYLCAWSVGAGGSTDTQYFGPGTRLTVL.

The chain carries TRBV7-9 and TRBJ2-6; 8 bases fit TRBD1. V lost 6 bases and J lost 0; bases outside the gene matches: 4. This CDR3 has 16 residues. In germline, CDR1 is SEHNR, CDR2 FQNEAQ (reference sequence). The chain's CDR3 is CASRTGAGSGANVLTF. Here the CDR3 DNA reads TGTGCCAGCAGGACAGGGGCGGGCTCTGGGGCCAACGTCCTGACTTTC.

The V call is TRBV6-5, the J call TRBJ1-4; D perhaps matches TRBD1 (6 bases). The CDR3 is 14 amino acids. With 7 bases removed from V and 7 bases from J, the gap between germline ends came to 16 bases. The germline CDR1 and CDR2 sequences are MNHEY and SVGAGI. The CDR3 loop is CASMTREGVEKLFF. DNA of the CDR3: TGTGCCAGCATGACGAGGGAGGGGGTTGAAAAACTGTTTTTT.

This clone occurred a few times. CDR3 bases: TGTGCCAGCAGATCCCCCAGCGGGAAGGGAGAGGAGCAGTACTTC. It specifies CASRSPSGKGEEQYF. This rearrangement joins TRBV6-5 to TRBJ2-7; 7 bases map to TRBD2. V lost 6 bases to trimming and J lost 7 bases; unmatched junction nucleotides: 15. The germline gives CDR1 MNHEY, CDR2 SVGAGI. CDR3 size: 15 residues.

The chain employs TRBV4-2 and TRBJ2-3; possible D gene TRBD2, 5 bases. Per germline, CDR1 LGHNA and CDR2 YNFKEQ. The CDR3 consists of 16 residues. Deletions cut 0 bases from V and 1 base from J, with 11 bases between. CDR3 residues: CASSQEPYGGTDTQYF. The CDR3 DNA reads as TGTGCCAGCAGCCAAGAACCCTACGGGGGCACAGATACGCAGTATTTT.

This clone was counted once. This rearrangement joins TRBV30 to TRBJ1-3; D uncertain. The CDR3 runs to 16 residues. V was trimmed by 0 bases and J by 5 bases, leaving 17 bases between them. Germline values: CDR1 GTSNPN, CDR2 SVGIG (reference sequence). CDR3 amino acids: CAWSVRGVQGRNTIYF. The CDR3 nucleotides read TGTGCCTGGAGTGTAAGAGGTGTTCAAGGAAGAAACACCATATATTTT.

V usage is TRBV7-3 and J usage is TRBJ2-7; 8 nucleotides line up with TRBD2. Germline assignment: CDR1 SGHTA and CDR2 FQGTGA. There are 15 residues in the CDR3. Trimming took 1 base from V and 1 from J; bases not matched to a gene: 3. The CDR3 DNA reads TGTGCCAGCAGCTTAAGTACTAGCGGATCCTACGAGCAGTACTTC. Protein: CASSLSTSGSYEQYF.

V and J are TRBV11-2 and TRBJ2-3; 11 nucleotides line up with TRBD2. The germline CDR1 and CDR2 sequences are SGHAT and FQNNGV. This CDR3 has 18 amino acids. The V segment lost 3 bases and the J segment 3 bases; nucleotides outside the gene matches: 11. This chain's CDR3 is CASSFPALAGGITDTQYF. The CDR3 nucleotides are TGTGCCAGCAGCTTCCCCGCCCTAGCGGGAGGTATAACAGATACGCAGTATTTT.

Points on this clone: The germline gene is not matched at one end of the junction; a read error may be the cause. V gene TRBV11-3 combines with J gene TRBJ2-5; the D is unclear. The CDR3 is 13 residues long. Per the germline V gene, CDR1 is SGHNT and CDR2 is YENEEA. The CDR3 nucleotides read TGCGCCAGCAGCCAATGGCCGGGAGAGACCCAGTACTTC. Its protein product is CASSQWPGETQYF.

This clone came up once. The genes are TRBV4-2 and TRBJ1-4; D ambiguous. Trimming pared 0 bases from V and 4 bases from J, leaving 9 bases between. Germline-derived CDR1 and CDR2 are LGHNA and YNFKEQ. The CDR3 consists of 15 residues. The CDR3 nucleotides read TGTGCCAGCAGCCAAGAAGCACAGAATAATGAAAAACTGTTTTTT. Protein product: CASSQEAQNNEKLFF.

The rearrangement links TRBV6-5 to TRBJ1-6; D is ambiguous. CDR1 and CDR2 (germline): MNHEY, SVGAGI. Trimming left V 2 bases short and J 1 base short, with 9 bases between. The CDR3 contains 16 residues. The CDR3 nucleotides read TGTGCCAGCAGTTACGTGACGGGATCCTATAATTCACCCCTCCACTTT. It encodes CASSYVTGSYNSPLHF.

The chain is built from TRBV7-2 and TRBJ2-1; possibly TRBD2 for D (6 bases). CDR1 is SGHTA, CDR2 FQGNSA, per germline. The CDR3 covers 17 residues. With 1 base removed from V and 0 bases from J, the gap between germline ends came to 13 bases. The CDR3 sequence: CASSLGSGWGSYNEQFF. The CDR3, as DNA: TGTGCCAGCAGCTTAGGGAGCGGGTGGGGCTCCTACAATGAGCAGTTCTTC.

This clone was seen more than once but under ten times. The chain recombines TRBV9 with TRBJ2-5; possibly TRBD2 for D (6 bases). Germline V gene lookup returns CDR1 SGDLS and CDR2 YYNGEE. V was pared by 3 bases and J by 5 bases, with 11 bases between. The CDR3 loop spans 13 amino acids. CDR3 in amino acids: CASSGSGGETQYF. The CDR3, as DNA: TGTGCCAGCAGCGGCTCCGGAGGGGAGACCCAGTACTTC.

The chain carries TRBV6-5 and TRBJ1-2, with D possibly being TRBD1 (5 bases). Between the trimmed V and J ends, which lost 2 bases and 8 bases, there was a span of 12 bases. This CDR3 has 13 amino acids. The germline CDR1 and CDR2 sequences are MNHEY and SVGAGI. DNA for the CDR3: TGTGCCAGCAGTTACGGAGGGGCTTCCGGCTACACCTTC. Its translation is CASSYGGASGYTF.

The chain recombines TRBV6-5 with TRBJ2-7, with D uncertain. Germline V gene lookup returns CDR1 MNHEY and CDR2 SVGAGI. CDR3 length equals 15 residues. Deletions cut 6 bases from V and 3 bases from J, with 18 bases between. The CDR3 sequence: CASSLTRQRNYEQYF. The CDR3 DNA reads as TGTGCCAGCAGCCTGACCCGTCAGAGGAACTACGAGCAGTACTTC.